Included here is one T cell receptor beta chain sequence, with context. No antigen is known for it. No base quality information exists; no much larger clone differs at one position. The source of the sample is a study of cytomegalovirus exposure and HLA in healthy donors listed by TCRdb under 2017. Notes on the research overall: According to an earlier analysis of a few hundred of the donors, roughly 180 million T cells yielded 120 million or so unique TCR beta sequences and 276 Gb of sequence data. Rather than drawing on any new phenotypic data, the later analysis identified candidate immune exposures from TCR beta sequences and the way those sequences occurred across donors. Several DR-DQ haplotypes were handled as single units for association and clustering because linkage in the cohort was strong. The study used immunosequencing to profile the T cell repertoires of around 600 subjects and linked those repertoires to cytomegalovirus serostatus. Among the roughly 380 genotyped donors, approximately 82% belonged to the genetic ancestry cluster associated with self-reported Caucasian donors. Roughly 300 gigabases of sequencing data and approximately 84 million unique TCR sequences were included in an early release covering about 620 HLA-typed donors. The study aimed to test whether signatures of past pathogen exposure could be identified by cataloging public T cell receptors. The number of typed donors differed by locus: about 629-640 for A, B, C, DRB1 and DQB1; 500 to 550 for DQA1; approximately 610 for DPA1; and about 470 for DPB1. Among around 400 genotyped donors of the cohort, an average of around 220,000 unique TCR beta nucleotide sequences was sequenced per donor, of which approximately 18% were non-productive. To predict cytomegalovirus infection status, the study brought together high-throughput TCR immunosequencing, statistical association of individual TCRs with disease status, and machine learning. Donor age, sex, ethnicity and CMV serostatus were collected together with the repertoire data. In an earlier analysis of 587 of the donors, high-throughput TCR beta sequencing was used to judge whether each TCR beta V gene segment behaved as functional or pseudogenic. HLA typing covered class I and class II loci at four-digit resolution. A later analysis re-examined previously published TCR beta repertoires from roughly 650 donors and added high-resolution HLA genotyping to investigate patterns of TCR occurrence. A later genetic analysis used genome-wide SNP genotypes for about 65% of the 666 donors, treating that subset as a discovery cohort. Besides the first cohort of roughly 640 subjects, a separate validation cohort made up of about 120 different subjects was used. Every discovery cohort repertoire had been produced on one sequencing platform. Results the study describes overall, beyond this receptor: In this cohort, only TCR beta chains were sequenced, and detectable features were limited by the absence of alpha or paired-chain data. A later genetic analysis associated a missense DCLRE1C variant with V-gene and J-gene trimming of TCR beta chains, and an independent cohort replicated the association. Broadly in line with IMGT annotations, most TCR beta V segments showed up in productive rearrangements about 87% or about 30% of the time in an earlier analysis of about 500 of the donors. In a later analysis, most CMV-associated TCR beta chains were found to appear HLA-restricted, with HLA associations seemingly driven largely by CMV exposure. Because HLA typing was missing for some donors at each locus, association tests included only the typed subset. Most TCR sequences were seen in very few donors, while some public TCRs were found in many individuals. A further reported finding was that TCR beta sequences accurately predicted the HLA-A and HLA-B alleles for most subjects in the first cohort. In both the original and validation cohorts, the classifier was reported to diagnose cytomegalovirus status with high specificity and sensitivity. A later genetic analysis reported fewer N-insertions in productive TCRs among donors in an Asian-associated ancestry cluster than the approximately 670-donor mean. CMV serostatus was the only immune exposure information available for the cohort. Several of the top co-occurrence clusters appeared to be linked to parvovirus B19, influenza, CMV and Epstein-Barr virus, according to a later analysis. In a later analysis, the rate of TCR association differed among HLA loci, with DRB1 alleles having the most associated TCRs and HLA-C alleles having the fewest. The presence/absence analyses assumed that sequencing depth was roughly uniform across donors, and that assumption may not be true. A later analysis associated approximately 17,000 TCR beta sequences with specific HLA alleles at a false discovery rate of 0.05. Strong co-occurrence of HLA alleles, especially DR and DQ, made assigning TCR associations to individual alleles difficult. A cluster of highly shared sequence variants was judged likely to be a technical artifact of the sequencing pipeline. In a later analysis, HLA-associated TCR beta chains showed more clonal expansion and lower generation probabilities than non-associated chains that were equally common. The earlier analysis of about 600 of the donors excluded over 15 rarely observed V segments, including chromosome 9 orphons, because counts were too low. Three of the identified cytomegalovirus-associated TCR beta chains were confirmed in vitro to be specific for cytomegalovirus antigens. The authors suggested that the approach could potentially be extended to other disease states and immunological phenotypes. The study listed 150 to 200 TCR beta chains as associated with cytomegalovirus. Linkage disequilibrium might explain the correlated functional status among segregating V segments, but an unknown experimental factor could not be ruled out. Some IMGT-functional V segments, including TRBV6-2 and TRBV6-3, could not be told apart with the 87-base-pair reads, so those segments were excluded.

Library creation used the immunoSEQ multiplex PCR assay. A mixture of 60 forward primers for TCR Vbeta segments and 13 reverse primers for TCR Jbeta segments was used in the multiplex PCR. The CDR3 region of rearranged TCR beta genes was amplified from genomic DNA with a multiplex PCR assay. Amplified TCR beta libraries were sequenced as 87-base-pair reads on the Illumina HiSeq System. In the source study's methods: A later analysis tallied roughly 76 million unique TCR beta chains across the 650 to 750 repertoires, and some 12 million of those chains were shared by two or more donors. To remove PCR and sequencing errors, raw reads were error-corrected and collapsed into unique sequences using a nearest-neighbor algorithm that merged closely related sequences. CDR3 sequences were aligned to IMGT reference sequences to assign V, D and J gene segments. Each retained sequence needed at least a six-nucleotide match to both a V gene segment and a J gene segment. A rearrangement counted as productive if the CDR3 had no stop codons and remained in frame with V and J, and every other rearrangement counted as non-productive. Following IMGT convention, CDR3 was defined as the stretch from the second conserved V-encoded cysteine to the conserved J-encoded phenylalanine. Sequences without an unambiguous match to a single V gene segment were excluded from the earlier analysis of almost 600 of the donors. In an earlier analysis of around 590 of the donors, a V segment was called functional when productive rearrangements were above 56.7%, and segregating when the standard deviation between donors exceeded 5%. A statistical classification framework was built for diagnosing cytomegalovirus status from the catalog of TCR beta chain sequences. In a later analysis, V and J genes were assigned by comparing TCR nucleotide sequences against IMGT/GENE-DB human TR gene sequences. A later analysis assigned CDR3 sequences and most-parsimonious VDJ recombination scenarios with the TCRdist pipeline. In a later analysis, each TCR beta chain was defined by its CDR3 amino acid sequence together with its V-gene family, and reads lacking a unique V-gene family were excluded. As a way to deal with suspected cross-contamination and a sequencing artifact, a later analysis dropped roughly 600 nucleotide sequences that were highly shared and had low generation probability. For each public chain, a later analysis derived a clonal expansion index from normalized ranks of inferred template counts within each repertoire. A later analysis computed generation probabilities with a VDJ recombination model fitted to out-of-frame rearrangements, and checked the results against IGoR. In a later analysis, hypergeometric tests were used to score TCR-TCR, TCR-HLA and TCR-CMV co-occurrence, with a repertoire-size bias correction applied to TCR pairs. A later analysis estimated false discovery rates by permuting HLA or CMV assignments 20 times. In a later analysis, co-occurring TCRs were grouped using DBSCAN, and TCRdist sequence similarity was added for clustering within HLA-allele-positive subsets. Repertoires with fewer than 30,000 or more than 120,000 public chains were left out of co-occurrence clustering, as were several repertoires with anomalous nucleotide sharing. TCRdb holds this immuneACCESS table with in-frame rearrangements only. Some clones are missing; in checked studies, unresolved V genes explain under half, and the rest has no known cause. Clone size and the V and J calls come from that table; the DNA yielded D and trimming. The sample yields approximately 120,000 clones; about 83% were counted once. The biggest ten clones account for approximately 2.6% of the sample.

From the cysteine up to the phenylalanine, the CDR3 has a length of 14 residues. The kept DNA is CDR3 alone, 42 bases in frame from the first base. Cut back by 8 bases and 5 bases, the V and J ends lie 18 bases apart. The CDR1 and CDR2 encoded by the germline V gene (reference sequence) are SGHNT and YYREEE. The cohort was made up of about 610 healthy bone marrow donors. At the time of sampling, all cohort members were nominally healthy, though unrecorded immune exposures were likely present. The donor tested CMV seronegative and was one of the 352 seronegative cohort members. Every donor gave a peripheral blood sample, and the peripheral blood mononuclear cells from that sample were used for TCR beta sequencing. Genomic DNA extraction from the blood cell samples was performed with the Qiagen DNeasy Blood Extraction Kit.

Recombination connected TRBV5-4 to TRBJ2-3; TRBD2 is perhaps the D gene, given 6 matching bases. This sequence was found in a female donor in good health and CMV-seronegative. Sequenced sample: PBMCs. The DNA sequence is as follows: TGTGCCAGTCGCAAGGGAGGTAGAGAAGATACGCAGTATTTT. Translated, it reads CASRKGGREDTQYF.